The T cell receptor beta chain described here comes from a study of T cell changes during pregnancy in multiple sclerosis. Profiling relied on immunoSEQ multiplex PCR, and the TCRdb table lists in-frame clones only, not all of them. The table records about 40,000 clones, about nine tenths of them present only once. The source of this sequence is a female donor with multiple sclerosis, enrolled in a pregnancy study. The sample here was CD4+ T cells from peripheral blood mononuclear cells, taken in the third trimester of pregnancy.

The CDR3 bases are TGCGCCAGCAAGCGGGAGGGCAGATTAGATACGCAGTATTTT. Its translation: CASKREGRLDTQYF. The rearrangement links TRBV5-1 to TRBJ2-3; 10 nucleotides match TRBD2. The CDR3 has 14 amino acids. The trim removed 6 bases at V and 5 bases at J, leaving 6 bases unmatched. Germline CDR1 SGHRS, CDR2 YFSETQ.